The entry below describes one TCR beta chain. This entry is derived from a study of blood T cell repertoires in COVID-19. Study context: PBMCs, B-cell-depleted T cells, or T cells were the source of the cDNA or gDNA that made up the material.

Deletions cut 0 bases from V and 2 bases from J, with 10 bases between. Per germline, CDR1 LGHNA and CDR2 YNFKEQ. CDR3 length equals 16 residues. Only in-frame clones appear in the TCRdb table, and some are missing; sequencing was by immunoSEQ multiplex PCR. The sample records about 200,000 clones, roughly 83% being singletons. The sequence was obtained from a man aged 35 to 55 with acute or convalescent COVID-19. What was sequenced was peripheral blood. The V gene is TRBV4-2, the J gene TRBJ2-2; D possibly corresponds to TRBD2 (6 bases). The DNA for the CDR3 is TGTGCCAGCAGCCAAGAAAGACTAGGTAACACCGGGGAGCTGTTTTTT. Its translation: CASSQERLGNTGELFF.